One sample yielded the 23 T cell receptor beta chains listed below, sequenced in a study of radiotherapy plus CTLA-4 blockade in lung cancer (dated by TCRdb to the late 2010s). Libraries were prepared through the immunoSEQ multiplex PCR assay. TCRdb retrieved this table from immuneACCESS and kept in-frame rearrangements only. Not all clones are present; in checked studies, unresolved V genes account for under half, and no reason is known for the remainder. The sample yields more than 9,500 clones; around 80% were counted once. About 29% of the sample rests with the top ten. Sample: peripheral blood, taken from a patient treated with radiotherapy plus ipilimumab. The receptor set was obtained from a human donor with non-small cell lung cancer that progressed on radiotherapy plus ipilimumab.

This clone has only a few counts. J is TRBJ1-1 and V is TRBV6-5, with TRBD1 matching 7 bases. The CDR3 length is 13 residues. The germline CDR1 and CDR2 sequences are MNHEY and SVGAGI. V was pared by 5 bases and J by 5 bases, with 5 bases of the junction left unmatched. The CDR3 bases are TGTGCCAGCAGTCAGGGGGTTAAGACTGAAGCTTTCTTT. It encodes CASSQGVKTEAFF.

The chain is built from TRBV7-2 and TRBJ1-5; 7 nucleotides match TRBD1. J gave up 4 bases and V 5 bases, and 8 bases lay outside the gene matches. CDR1 is SGHTA and CDR2 is FQGNSA in the germline V gene. CDR3 length: 15 residues. As DNA, the CDR3 is TGTGCCAGCAGCGAGAACCGGGACAGAAATCAGCCCCAGCATTTT. Its translation: CASSENRDRNQPQHF.

This clone was counted between two and nine times. The chain links TRBV7-9 to TRBJ2-3; 9 positions agree with TRBD2. This CDR3 contains 16 residues. V dropped 0 bases and J dropped 2; count of bases not matched to a gene: 3. Germline CDR1 is SEHNR and CDR2 is FQNEAQ (reference sequence). The CDR3 region has the DNA TGTGCCAGCAGCTTAGCGGCTAGCGGGGCCACAGATACGCAGTATTTT. Encoded protein: CASSLAASGATDTQYF.

The chain uses TRBV7-9 and TRBJ2-3; 14 bases fit TRBD2. This CDR3 spans 17 amino acids. Germline-derived CDR1 and CDR2 are SEHNR and FQNEAQ (reference sequence). Trimming cost V 2 bases and J 3 bases; bases outside gene matches: 4. Written as DNA, the CDR3 is TGTGCCAGCAGCTTAACGGGGACTAGCGGGGGTACAGATACGCAGTATTTT. This codes for CASSLTGTSGGTDTQYF. The complete variable domain, with remaining parts taken from reference TRBV7-9 and TRBJ2-3, reads DTGVSQNPRHKITKRGQNVTFRCDPISEHNRLYWYRQTLGQGPEFLTYFQNEAQLEKSRLLSDRFSAERPKGSFSTLEIQRTEQGDSAMYLCASSLTGTSGGTDTQYFGPGTRLTVL.

This chain connects TRBV5-1 to TRBJ2-3, with a possible D match to TRBD2 (7 bases). V was cut by 2 bases and J by 4 bases, with 14 bases left in between. The CDR3 sequence is 15 residues long. Germline CDR1 reads SGHRS; CDR2 reads YFSETQ. The CDR3 region is CASSFVGGAADTQYF. The CDR3 nucleotides read TGCGCCAGCAGCTTCGTAGGGGGGGCCGCAGATACGCAGTATTTT.

This clone appeared a single time. The V call is TRBV6-1, the J call TRBJ1-1; unclear D gene. The germline CDR1 and CDR2 sequences are MNHNS and SASEGT. This CDR3 contains 14 residues. Trimming removed 2 bases at V and 4 bases at J, with 11 bases between. CDR3 sequence (DNA): TGTGCCAGCAGTGAATTCGGGGAGTCCACTGAAGCTTTCTTT. Residues: CASSEFGESTEAFF.

The chain carries TRBV19 and TRBJ1-6; D is undetermined. V shed 4 bases and J shed 0 bases, with 16 bases lying between them. The germline V gene encodes CDR1 LNHDA and CDR2 SQIVND (reference sequence). The length of the CDR3 is 18 residues. CDR3 sequence (DNA): TGTGCCAGTAGTACCGACCCCGGACGCAGCTCCTATAATTCACCCCTCCACTTT. Translation: CASSTDPGRSSYNSPLHF.

The sample holds a few counts of this clone. V usage is TRBV19 and J usage is TRBJ2-1, with a weak D call TRBD1 (6 bases). V was clipped by 8 bases and J by 2 bases, with 13 bases between them. CDR1 is LNHDA and CDR2 is SQIVND in the germline V gene (reference sequence). The CDR3 loop spans 14 amino acids. CDR3 amino acids: CASATGDPYNEQFF. DNA for the CDR3: TGTGCCAGTGCGACAGGTGACCCCTACAATGAGCAGTTCTTC.

V is TRBV6-6 and J is TRBJ2-3, with D possibly matching TRBD2 (5 bases). The CDR3 consists of 14 residues. CDR1 and CDR2 from the germline V gene are MNHNY and SVGAGI (reference sequence). Trimming took 2 bases from V and 6 from J, leaving 12 bases between them. CDR3 nucleotide sequence: TGTGCCAGCAGTTACCGGGGTGACATCGATACGCAGTATTTT. Amino acid sequence: CASSYRGDIDTQYF.

The count of this clone is one. The chain recombines TRBV7-9 with TRBJ2-3; no clear D. Trimming shortened V by 3 bases and J by 0 bases, and 7 bases separated the two germline ends. The CDR3 runs to 14 residues. Germline V gene sequence: CDR1 SEHNR, CDR2 FQNEAQ (reference sequence). The CDR3 reads CASSLGLSTDTQYF. The CDR3 nucleotides read TGTGCCAGCAGCTTGGGGTTAAGCACAGATACGCAGTATTTT.

The DNA for the CDR3 is TGTGCCAGCAGTCTCTTCGGCGCTGAAGCTTTCTTT. Protein sequence: CASSLFGAEAFF. J is TRBJ1-1 and V is TRBV6-1; D gene unclear. Trimming pared 5 bases from V and 6 bases from J, leaving 10 bases between. CDR1 MNHNS and CDR2 SASEGT come from the germline V gene. This CDR3 has 12 residues.

CDR3 sequence (DNA): TGTGCCAGCAGCTTAACCAAGGACAGGGTGAGGTTACAAGAGACCCAGTACTTC. It is translated as CASSLTKDRVRLQETQYF. The rearrangement joins TRBV13 to TRBJ2-5; 8 bases match TRBD1. The CDR3 length is 18 residues. CDR1 is PRHDT, CDR2 FYEKMQ, per germline (reference sequence). Trimming at V came to 2 bases and at J to 2 bases, leaving 13 bases not matched to a gene. The complete variable domain, with remaining parts taken from reference TRBV13 and TRBJ2-5, reads AAGVIQSPRHLIKEKRETATLKCYPIPRHDTVYWYQQGPGQDPQFLISFYEKMQSDKGSIPDRFSAQQFSDYHSELNMSSLELGDSALYFCASSLTKDRVRLQETQYFGPGTRLLVL.

The CDR3 DNA reads as TGTGCCACGCTGACAGGGTTGTACTCCGGGGAGCTGTTTTTT. It is translated as CATLTGLYSGELFF. The chain is built from TRBV7-2 and TRBJ2-2; TRBD1 aligns across 7 bases. The CDR3 spans 14 residues. V shed 10 bases, J shed 6 bases, and the junction held 11 bases outside the gene matches. Germline V gene sequence: CDR1 SGHTA, CDR2 FQGNSA.

The V gene is TRBV5-4, the J gene TRBJ1-6; weak D call: TRBD1 (5 bases). The CDR3 totals 12 residues. V lost 6 bases, J lost 7 bases, and 8 bases lay in between. From germline, CDR1 is SGHNT and CDR2 YYREEE (reference sequence). This CDR3 reads CASTQGNSPLHF. The CDR3 coding sequence is TGTGCCAGCACCCAGGGCAATTCACCCCTCCACTTT.

This chain joins TRBV19 and TRBJ1-2, with 8 bases fitting TRBD1. Unmatched junction bases numbered 19, after V lost 7 bases and J lost 0 bases. Germline lookup yields CDR1 LNHDA and CDR2 SQIVND (reference sequence). The CDR3 is made up of 19 amino acids. Here the CDR3 reads CASMRGSGTGPSSNYGYTF. The CDR3 DNA reads TGTGCCAGTATGAGGGGTTCCGGGACAGGCCCCTCCTCTAACTATGGCTACACCTTC.

This sequence joins TRBV5-1 and TRBJ2-5, with 10 bases that match TRBD2. In germline, CDR1 is SGHRS, CDR2 YFSETQ. V shed 2 bases and J 5 bases; nucleotides not matched to a gene: 9. The CDR3 totals 16 residues. The CDR3 nucleotides are TGCGCCAGCAGCTTTGGGGCTAGCGGGGGTTCTGAGACCCAGTACTTC. This encodes CASSFGASGGSETQYF. The full variable domain, its missing parts supplied by reference TRBV5-1 and TRBJ2-5, is KAGVTQTPRYLIKTRGQQVTLSCSPISGHRSVSWYQQTPGQGLQFLFEYFSETQRNKGNFPGRFSGRQFSNSRSEMNVSTLELGDSALYLCASSFGASGGSETQYFGPGTRLLVL.

The J gene is TRBJ2-1, the V gene TRBV4-3; TRBD1 agrees at 11 bases. This CDR3 is 16 amino acids long. Germline assignment: CDR1 LGHNA and CDR2 YSLEER. With V trimmed by 3 bases and J by 8 bases, 9 bases remained unmatched. The CDR3 spells CASSHTAGQGADEQFF. For the CDR3, the DNA is TGCGCCAGCAGCCACACGGCAGGACAGGGGGCCGATGAGCAGTTCTTC.

This clone has just a few counts. The CDR3 sequence is CASSLRVDMNQPQHF. The CDR3 region has the DNA TGTGCCAGCTCACTACGGGTGGACATGAATCAGCCCCAGCATTTT. V and J are TRBV18 and TRBJ1-5, with D possibly matching TRBD1 (5 bases). Trimming pared 4 bases from V and 4 bases from J, leaving 14 bases between. This CDR3 is 15 amino acids long. The V gene's germline CDR1 is KGHSH and CDR2 LQKENI.

The gene calls are TRBV4-1 and TRBJ2-3, with D possibly TRBD2 on 6 matching bases. The germline V gene encodes CDR1 MGHRA and CDR2 YSYEKL. Trimming stripped 4 bases from V and 0 bases from J, with 8 bases between. The CDR3 is 14 residues long. The CDR3 bases are TGCGCCAGCAGCCTTAGCGGTAGCACAGATACGCAGTATTTT. Translated, it gives CASSLSGSTDTQYF.

V is TRBV4-2 and J is TRBJ2-3; tentatively, D is TRBD2 (7 bases). This CDR3 is built from 17 residues. Trimming shortened V by 0 bases and J by 8 bases, and 21 bases separated the two germline ends. Germline CDR1 LGHNA, CDR2 YNFKEQ. The DNA for the CDR3 is TGTGCCAGCAGCCAAGATCGCGCGGGGGCCGTGCAAGTTACGCAGTATTTT. It codes for CASSQDRAGAVQVTQYF.

The gene calls are TRBV29-1 and TRBJ1-1; tentative D call: TRBD1 (5 bases). The CDR3 extends over 12 amino acids. Germline-derived CDR1 and CDR2 are SQVTM and ANQGSEA. Trimming stripped 6 bases from V and 4 bases from J, with 12 bases between. The DNA of the CDR3 is TGCAGCGTCTGGGAGGGGAGCACTGAAGCTTTCTTT. Protein product: CSVWEGSTEAFF.

The chain is built from TRBV27 and TRBJ2-7; no reliable D call. CDR1 is MNHEY, CDR2 SMNVEV, per germline (reference sequence). V was pared by 5 bases and J by 2 bases, with 16 bases between. The CDR3 has 15 residues. The CDR3 here is CASSLGSRSTYEQYF. CDR3 sequence (DNA): TGTGCCAGCAGTCTGGGATCCAGATCTACCTACGAGCAGTACTTC.

The V gene is TRBV7-3, the J gene TRBJ2-1, with D perhaps TRBD2 (5 bases). V shed 5 bases and J shed 3 bases, with 14 bases lying between them. The germline V gene has CDR1 SGHTA and CDR2 FQGTGA. The CDR3 covers 15 residues. The CDR3: CASSPSPGFYNEQFF. For the CDR3, the DNA is TGTGCCAGCAGCCCCTCCCCGGGGTTCTACAATGAGCAGTTCTTC.